This TCR beta chain was captured by sequencing in a study of a mutant IDH1 vaccine in newly diagnosed glioma. Across the whole study: There were roughly 60% males and around 40% females among treated patients, whose mean age was 40.4 years. Patients had received radiotherapy, temozolomide, or both previously, most receiving both. Visit V12 was scheduled at week 35 and visit V13 at week 47.

Sequencing used immunoSEQ multiplex PCR; TCRdb keeps in-frame clones, though not all of them. The table shows about 69,000 clones, with around nine tenths occurring only once. Time point reported: week 35, safety follow-up. With topical imiquimod, each dose of the vaccine consisted of 300 ug of mutant IDH1 20-mer peptide. Across weeks 1, 3, 5, 7, 11, 15, 19 and 23, patients received a vaccination each time, eight in all. As concerns this clone: Its cognate antigen is unknown.

The sequence was obtained from a young man with glioma. The sequencing here drew on PBMCs, taken from a glioma patient whose treatment included an IDH1 peptide vaccine.

CDR3 residues: CASSLSASGGKETQYF. CDR3 nucleotides: TGTGCCAGCAGTTTATCGGCTAGCGGGGGTAAGGAGACCCAGTACTTC. This rearrangement joins TRBV27 to TRBJ2-5; 10 bases map to TRBD2. Trimming took 0 bases from V and 5 from J; bases not matched to a gene: 6. There are 16 residues in the CDR3. Per germline, CDR1 MNHEY and CDR2 SMNVEV (reference sequence).